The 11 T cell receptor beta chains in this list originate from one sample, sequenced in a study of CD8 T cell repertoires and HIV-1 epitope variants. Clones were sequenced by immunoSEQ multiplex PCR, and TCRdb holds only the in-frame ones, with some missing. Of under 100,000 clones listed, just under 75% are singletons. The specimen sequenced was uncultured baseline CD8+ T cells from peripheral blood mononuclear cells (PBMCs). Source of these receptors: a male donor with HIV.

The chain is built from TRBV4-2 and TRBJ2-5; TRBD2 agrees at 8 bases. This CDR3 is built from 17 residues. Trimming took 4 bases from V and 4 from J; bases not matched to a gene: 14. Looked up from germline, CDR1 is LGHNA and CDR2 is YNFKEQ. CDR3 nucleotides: TGTGCCAGCAGCCCGGGACTAGAGGGGGGAGTACGAGAGACCCAGTACTTC. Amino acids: CASSPGLEGGVRETQYF.

The CDR3 spells CASSTGGGIQYF. CDR3 sequence (DNA): TGTGCCAGCAGCACGGGCGGAGGCATTCAGTACTTC. V is TRBV5-6 and J is TRBJ2-4, with D possibly being TRBD2 (5 bases). The CDR3 consists of 12 residues. V shed 4 bases and J shed 9 bases, with 11 bases lying between them. The germline gives CDR1 SGHDT, CDR2 YYEEEE.

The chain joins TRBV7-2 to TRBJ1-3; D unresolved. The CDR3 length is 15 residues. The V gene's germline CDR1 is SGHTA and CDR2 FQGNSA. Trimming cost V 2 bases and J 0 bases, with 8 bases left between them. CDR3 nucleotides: TGTGCCAGCAGCTTAAATTCGTTCTCTGGAAACACCATATATTTT. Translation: CASSLNSFSGNTIYF.

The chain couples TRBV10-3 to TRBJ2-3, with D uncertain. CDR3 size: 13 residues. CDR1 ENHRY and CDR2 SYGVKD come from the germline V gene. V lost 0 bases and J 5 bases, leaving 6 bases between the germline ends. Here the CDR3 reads CAISESRGDTQYF. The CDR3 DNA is TGTGCCATCAGTGAGTCGAGAGGAGATACGCAGTATTTT.

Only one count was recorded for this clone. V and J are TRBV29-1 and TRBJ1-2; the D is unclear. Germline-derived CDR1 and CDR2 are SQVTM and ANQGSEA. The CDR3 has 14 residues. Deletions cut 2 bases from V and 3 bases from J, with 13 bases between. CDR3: CSVENVGADYGYTF. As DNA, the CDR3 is TGCAGCGTTGAAAATGTGGGCGCGGACTATGGCTACACCTTC.

The CDR3 coding sequence is TGTGCCAGCAGTTACTCGCCGGGAGCGCCTCCCAGGGAGCAGTTCTTC. It specifies CASSYSPGAPPREQFF. The rearrangement uses TRBV6-5 and TRBJ2-1; D is possibly TRBD2 (6 bases). The CDR3 spans 16 residues. V gave up 0 bases and J gave up 10 bases, with 19 bases separating them. The germline V gene encodes CDR1 MNHEY and CDR2 SVGAGI.

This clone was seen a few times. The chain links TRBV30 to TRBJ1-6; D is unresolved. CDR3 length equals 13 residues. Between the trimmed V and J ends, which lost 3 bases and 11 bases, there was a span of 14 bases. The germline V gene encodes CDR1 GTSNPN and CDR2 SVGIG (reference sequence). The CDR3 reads CAWSPSEPPPLHF. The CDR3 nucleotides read TGTGCCTGGAGCCCTAGCGAGCCCCCACCCCTCCACTTT.

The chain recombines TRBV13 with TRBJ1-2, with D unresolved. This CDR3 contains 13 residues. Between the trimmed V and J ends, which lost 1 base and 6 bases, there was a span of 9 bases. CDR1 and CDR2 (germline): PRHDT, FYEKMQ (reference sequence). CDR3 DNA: TGTGCCAGCAGCTTAGTGTCAGCGGATGGCTACACCTTC. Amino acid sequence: CASSLVSADGYTF.

This CDR3 is CASSFRQGPTGNTIYF. The CDR3, as DNA: TGCGCCAGCAGCTTCCGACAGGGACCGACTGGAAACACCATATATTTT. The chain links TRBV5-1 to TRBJ1-3; 7 nucleotides agree with TRBD1. The length of the CDR3 is 16 residues. V shed 2 bases and J 2 bases; nucleotides not matched to a gene: 7. Germline V gives CDR1 SGHRS, CDR2 YFSETQ.

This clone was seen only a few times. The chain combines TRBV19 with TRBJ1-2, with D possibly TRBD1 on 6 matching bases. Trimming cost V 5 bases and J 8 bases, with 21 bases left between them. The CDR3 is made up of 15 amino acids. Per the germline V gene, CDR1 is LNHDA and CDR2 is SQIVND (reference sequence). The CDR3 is CASSSGAGASGGYTF. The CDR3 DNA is TGTGCCAGTAGTTCGGGTGCGGGGGCGTCCGGCGGCTACACCTTC.

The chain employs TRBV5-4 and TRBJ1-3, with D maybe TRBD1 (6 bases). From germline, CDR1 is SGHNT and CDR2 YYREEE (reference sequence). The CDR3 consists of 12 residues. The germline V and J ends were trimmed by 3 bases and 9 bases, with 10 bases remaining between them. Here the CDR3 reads CASSSQGATIYF. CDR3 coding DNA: TGTGCCAGCAGCTCACAGGGTGCCACCATATATTTT. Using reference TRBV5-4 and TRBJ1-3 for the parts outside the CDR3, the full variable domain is ETGVTQSPTHLIKTRGQQVTLRCSSQSGHNTVSWYQQALGQGPQFIFQYYREEENGRGNFPPRFSGLQFPNYSSELNVNALELDDSALYLCASSSQGATIYFGEGSWLTVV.